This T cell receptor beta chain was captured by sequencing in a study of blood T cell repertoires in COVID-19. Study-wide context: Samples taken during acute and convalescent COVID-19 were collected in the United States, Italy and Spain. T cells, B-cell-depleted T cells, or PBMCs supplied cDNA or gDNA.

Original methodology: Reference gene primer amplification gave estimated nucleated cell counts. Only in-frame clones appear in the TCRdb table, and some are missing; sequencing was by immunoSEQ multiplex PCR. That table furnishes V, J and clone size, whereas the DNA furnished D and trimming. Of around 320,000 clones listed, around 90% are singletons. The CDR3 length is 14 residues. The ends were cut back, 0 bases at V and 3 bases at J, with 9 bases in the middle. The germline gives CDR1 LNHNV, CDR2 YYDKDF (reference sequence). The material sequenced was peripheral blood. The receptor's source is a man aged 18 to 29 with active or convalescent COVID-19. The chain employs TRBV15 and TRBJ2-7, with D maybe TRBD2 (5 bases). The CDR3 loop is CATSRDGEYYEQYF. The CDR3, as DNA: TGTGCCACCAGCAGAGATGGGGAGTACTACGAGCAGTACTTC. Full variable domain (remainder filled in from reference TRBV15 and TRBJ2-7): DAMVIQNPRYQVTQFGKPVTLSCSQTLNHNVMYWYQQKSSQAPKLLFHYYDKDFNNEADTPDNFQSRRPNTSFCFLDIRSPGLGDTAMYLCATSRDGEYYEQYFGPGTRLTVT.